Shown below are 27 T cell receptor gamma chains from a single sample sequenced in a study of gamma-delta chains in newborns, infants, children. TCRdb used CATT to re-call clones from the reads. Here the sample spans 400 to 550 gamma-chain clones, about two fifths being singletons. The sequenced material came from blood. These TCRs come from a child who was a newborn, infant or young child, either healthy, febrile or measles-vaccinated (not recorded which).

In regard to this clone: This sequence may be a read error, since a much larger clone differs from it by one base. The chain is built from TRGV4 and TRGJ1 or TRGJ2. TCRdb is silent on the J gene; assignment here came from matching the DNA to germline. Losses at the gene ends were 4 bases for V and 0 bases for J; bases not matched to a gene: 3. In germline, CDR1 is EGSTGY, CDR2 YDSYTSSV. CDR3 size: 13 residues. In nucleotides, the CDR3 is TGTGCCACCTGGGAGGAGAATTATTATAAGAAACTCTTT. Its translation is CATWEENYYKKLF.

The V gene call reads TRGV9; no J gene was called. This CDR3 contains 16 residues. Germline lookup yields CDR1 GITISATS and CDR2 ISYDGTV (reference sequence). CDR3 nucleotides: TGTGCCTTGTGGGAGGTGCAAGGGGTGGGCAAAGACATAAAGGTCTTT. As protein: CALWEVQGVGKDIKVF.

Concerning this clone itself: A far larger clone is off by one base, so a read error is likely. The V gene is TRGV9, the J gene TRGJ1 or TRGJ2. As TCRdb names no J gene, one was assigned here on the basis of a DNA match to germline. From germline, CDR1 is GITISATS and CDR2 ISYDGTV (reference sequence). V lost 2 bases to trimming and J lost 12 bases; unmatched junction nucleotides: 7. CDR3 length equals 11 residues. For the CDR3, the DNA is TGTGCCTTGTGGGAGGCGCGGAGGAAACTCTTT. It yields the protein CALWEARRKLF.

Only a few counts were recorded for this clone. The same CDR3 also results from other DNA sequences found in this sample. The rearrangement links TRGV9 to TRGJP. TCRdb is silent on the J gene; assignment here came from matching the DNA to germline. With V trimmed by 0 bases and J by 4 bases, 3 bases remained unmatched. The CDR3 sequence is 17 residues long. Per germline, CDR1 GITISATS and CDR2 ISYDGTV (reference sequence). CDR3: CALWEVEQELGKKIKVF. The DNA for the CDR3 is TGTGCCTTGTGGGAGGTGGAACAAGAGTTGGGCAAAAAAATCAAGGTATTT.

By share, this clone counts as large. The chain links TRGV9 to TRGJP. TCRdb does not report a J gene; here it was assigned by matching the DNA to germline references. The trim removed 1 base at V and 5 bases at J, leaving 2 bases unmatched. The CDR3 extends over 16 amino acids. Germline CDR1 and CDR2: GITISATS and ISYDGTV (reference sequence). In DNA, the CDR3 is TGTGCCTTGTGGGAGGTTAAAGAGTTGGGCAAAAAAATCAAGGTATTT. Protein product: CALWEVKELGKKIKVF.

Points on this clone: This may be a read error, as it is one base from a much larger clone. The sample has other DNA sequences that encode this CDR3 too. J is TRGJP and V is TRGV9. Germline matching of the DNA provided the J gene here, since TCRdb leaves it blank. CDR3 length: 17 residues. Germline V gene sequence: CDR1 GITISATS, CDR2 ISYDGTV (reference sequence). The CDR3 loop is CALWEVGGELGKKIKVF. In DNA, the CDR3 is TGCGCCTTGTGGGAGGTGGGTGGGGAGTTGGGCAAAAAAATCAAGGTATTT.

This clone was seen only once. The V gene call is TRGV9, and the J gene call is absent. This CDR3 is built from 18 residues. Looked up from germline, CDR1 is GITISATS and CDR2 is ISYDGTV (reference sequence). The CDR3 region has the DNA TGTGCCTTGTGGGAGGTTCCCCGACAAGAGTTGGGCAAAAAAATCAGGGTATTT. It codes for CALWEVPRQELGKKIRVF.

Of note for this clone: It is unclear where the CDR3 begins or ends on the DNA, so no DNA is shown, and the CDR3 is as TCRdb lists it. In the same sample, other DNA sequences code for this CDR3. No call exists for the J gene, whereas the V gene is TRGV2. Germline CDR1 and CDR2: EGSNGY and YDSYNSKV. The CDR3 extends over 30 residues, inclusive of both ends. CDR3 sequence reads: CATWDGIIRNSLAVEQHLLSQVSIGRIQHF.

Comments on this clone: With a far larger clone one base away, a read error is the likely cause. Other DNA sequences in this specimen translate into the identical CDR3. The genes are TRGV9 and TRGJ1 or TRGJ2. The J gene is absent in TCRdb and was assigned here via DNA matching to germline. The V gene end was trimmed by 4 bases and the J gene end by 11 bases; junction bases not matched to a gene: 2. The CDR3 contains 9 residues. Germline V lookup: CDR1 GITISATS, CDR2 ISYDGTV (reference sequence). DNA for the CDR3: TGTGCCTTGTGGGAAGAGAAACTCTTT. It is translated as CALWEEKLF.

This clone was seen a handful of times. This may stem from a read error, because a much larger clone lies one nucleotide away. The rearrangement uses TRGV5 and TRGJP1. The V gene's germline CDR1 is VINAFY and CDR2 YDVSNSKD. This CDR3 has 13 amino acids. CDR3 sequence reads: CATATTTGWLKIF. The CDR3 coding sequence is TGTGCCACGGCTACCACCACTGGTTGGTTAAAGATATTT.

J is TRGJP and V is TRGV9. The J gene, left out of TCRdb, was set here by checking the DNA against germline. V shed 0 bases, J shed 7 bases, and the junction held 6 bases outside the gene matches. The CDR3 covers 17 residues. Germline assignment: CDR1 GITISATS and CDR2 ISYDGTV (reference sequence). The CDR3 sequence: CALWEVPRELGKKIKVF. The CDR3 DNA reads TGTGCCTTGTGGGAGGTGCCTCGTGAGTTGGGCAAAAAAATCAAGGTATTT.

CDR3: CALWEVRDWIKTF. The CDR3 DNA reads as TGTGCCTTGTGGGAGGTGCGAGATTGGATCAAGACGTTT. The chain joins TRGV9 to TRGJP2. TCRdb does not report a J gene; here it was assigned by matching the DNA to germline references. With V trimmed by 0 bases and J by 8 bases, 3 bases remained unmatched. The CDR3 runs 13 residues. Germline CDR1 is GITISATS and CDR2 is ISYDGTV (reference sequence).

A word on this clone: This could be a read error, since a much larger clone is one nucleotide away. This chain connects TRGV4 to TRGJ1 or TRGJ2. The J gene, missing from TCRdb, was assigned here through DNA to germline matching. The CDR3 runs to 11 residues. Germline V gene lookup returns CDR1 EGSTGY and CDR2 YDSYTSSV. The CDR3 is CATWVYYKKLF. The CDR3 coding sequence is TGCGCCACCTGGGTATATTATAAGAAACTCTTT.

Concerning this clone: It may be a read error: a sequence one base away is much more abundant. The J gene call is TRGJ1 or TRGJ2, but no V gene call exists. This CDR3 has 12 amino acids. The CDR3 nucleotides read TGTGCCTTGTGTGAGGTGCAGTATAAGAAACTCTTT. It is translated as CALCEVQYKKLF.

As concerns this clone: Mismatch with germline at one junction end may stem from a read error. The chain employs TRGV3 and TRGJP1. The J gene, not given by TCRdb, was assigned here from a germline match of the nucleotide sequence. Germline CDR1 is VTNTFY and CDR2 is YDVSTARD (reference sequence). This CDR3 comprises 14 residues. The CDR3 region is CATWDRGSGWIKIF. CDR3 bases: TGTGCCACCTGGGATAGAGGCAGTGGTTGGATCAAGATATTT.

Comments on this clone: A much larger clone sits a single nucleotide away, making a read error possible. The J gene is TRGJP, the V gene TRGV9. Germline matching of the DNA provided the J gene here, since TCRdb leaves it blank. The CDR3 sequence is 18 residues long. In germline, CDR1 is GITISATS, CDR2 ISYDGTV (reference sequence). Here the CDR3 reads CALWEVHPQKLGKKIKVF. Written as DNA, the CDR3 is TGTGCCTTGTGGGAGGTGCACCCGCAAAAGTTGGGCAAAAAAATCAAGGTATTT.

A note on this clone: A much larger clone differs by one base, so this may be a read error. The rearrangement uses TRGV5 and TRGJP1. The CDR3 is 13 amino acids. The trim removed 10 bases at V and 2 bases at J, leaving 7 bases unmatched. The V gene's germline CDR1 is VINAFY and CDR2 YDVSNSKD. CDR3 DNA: TGTGCCACGTCTACCACCACTGGTTGGTTCAAGATATTT. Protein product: CATSTTTGWFKIF.

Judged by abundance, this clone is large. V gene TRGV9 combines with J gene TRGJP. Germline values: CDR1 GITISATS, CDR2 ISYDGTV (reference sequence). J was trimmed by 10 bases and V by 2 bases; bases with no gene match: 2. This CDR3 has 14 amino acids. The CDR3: CALWEGLGKKIKVF. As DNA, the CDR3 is TGTGCCTTGTGGGAGGGATTGGGCAAAAAAATCAAGGTATTT.

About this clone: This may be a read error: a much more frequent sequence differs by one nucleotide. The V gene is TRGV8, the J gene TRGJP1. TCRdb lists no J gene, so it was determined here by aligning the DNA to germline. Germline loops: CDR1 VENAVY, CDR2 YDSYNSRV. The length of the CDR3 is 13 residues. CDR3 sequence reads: CATWDRVCWFKIF. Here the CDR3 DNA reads TGCGCCACCTGGGATCGAGTGTGTTGGTTCAAGATATTT.

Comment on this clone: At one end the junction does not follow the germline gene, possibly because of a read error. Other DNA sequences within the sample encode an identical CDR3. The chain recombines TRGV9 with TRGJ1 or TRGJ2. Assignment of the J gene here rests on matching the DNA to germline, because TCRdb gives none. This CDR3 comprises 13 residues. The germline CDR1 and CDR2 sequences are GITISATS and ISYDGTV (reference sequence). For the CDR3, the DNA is TGTGCTTTGTGGGAGGTGCGGAATTATAAGAAACTCTTT. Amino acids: CALWEVRNYKKLF.

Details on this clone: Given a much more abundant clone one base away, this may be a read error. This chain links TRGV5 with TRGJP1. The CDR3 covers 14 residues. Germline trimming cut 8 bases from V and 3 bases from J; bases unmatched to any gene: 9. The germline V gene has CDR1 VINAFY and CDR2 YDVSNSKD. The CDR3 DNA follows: TGTGCCACCTTGGAAGGGGCCACTGGTTGGTTCAAGATATTT. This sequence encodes CATLEGATGWFKIF.

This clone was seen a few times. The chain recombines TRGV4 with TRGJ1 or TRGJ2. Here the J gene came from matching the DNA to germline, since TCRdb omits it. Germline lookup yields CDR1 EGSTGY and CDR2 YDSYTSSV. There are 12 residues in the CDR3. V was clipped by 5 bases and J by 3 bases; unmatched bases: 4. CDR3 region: CATWVLYYKKLF. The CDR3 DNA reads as TGTGCCACCTGGGTCCTTTATTATAAGAAACTCTTT.

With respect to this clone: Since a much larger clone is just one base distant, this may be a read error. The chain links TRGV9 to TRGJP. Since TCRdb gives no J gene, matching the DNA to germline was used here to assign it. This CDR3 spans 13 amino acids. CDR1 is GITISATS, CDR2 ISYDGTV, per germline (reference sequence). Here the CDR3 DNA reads TGTGCCTTGTGGGAGGTGCATCGAAAAGTCAAGGTATTT. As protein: CALWEVHRKVKVF.

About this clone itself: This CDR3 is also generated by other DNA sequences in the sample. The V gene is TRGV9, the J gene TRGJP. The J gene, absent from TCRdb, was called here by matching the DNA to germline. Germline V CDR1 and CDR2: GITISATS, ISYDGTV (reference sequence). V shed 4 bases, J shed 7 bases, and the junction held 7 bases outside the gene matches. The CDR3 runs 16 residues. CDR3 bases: TGTGCCTTGTGGGACCTGCGGGAGTTGGGCAAAAAAATCAAGGTATTT. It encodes CALWDLRELGKKIKVF.

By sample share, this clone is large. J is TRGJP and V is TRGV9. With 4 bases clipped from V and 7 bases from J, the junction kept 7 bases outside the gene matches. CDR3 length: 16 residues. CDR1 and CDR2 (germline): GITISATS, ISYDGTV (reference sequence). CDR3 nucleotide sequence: TGTGCCTTGTGGGAACAATTCGAGTTGGGCAAAAAAATCAAGGTATTT. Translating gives CALWEQFELGKKIKVF.

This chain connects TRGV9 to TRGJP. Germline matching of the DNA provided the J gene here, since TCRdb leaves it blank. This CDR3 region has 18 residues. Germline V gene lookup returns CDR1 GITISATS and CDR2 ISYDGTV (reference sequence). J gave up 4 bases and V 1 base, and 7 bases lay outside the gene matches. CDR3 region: CALWEVPRQELGKKIKVF. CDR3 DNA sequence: TGTGCCTTGTGGGAGGTTCCCCGACAAGAGTTGGGCAAAAAAATCAAGGTATTT.

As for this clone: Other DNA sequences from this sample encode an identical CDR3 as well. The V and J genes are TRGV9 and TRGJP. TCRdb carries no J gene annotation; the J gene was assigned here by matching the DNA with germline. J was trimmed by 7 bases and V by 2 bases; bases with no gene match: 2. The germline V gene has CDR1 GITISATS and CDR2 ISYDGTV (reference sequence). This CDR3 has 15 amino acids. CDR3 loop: CALWEAELGKKIKVF. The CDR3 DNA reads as TGTGCCTTGTGGGAGGCGGAGTTGGGCAAAAAAATCAAGGTATTT.